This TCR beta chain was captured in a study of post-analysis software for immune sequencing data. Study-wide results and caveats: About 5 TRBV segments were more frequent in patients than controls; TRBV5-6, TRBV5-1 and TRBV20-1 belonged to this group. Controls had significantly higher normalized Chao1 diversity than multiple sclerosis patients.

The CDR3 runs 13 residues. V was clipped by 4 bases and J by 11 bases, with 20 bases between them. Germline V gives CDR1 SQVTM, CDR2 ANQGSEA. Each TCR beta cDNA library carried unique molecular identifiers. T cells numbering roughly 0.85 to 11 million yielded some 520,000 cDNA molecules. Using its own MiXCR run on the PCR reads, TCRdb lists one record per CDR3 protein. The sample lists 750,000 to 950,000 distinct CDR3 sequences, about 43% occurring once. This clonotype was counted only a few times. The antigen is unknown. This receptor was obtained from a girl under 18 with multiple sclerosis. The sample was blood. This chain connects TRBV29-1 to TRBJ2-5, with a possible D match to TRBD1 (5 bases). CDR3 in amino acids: CSVVGQGYNEQYF. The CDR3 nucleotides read TGCAGCGTTGTTGGCCAGGGCTACAATGAGCAGTACTTC.